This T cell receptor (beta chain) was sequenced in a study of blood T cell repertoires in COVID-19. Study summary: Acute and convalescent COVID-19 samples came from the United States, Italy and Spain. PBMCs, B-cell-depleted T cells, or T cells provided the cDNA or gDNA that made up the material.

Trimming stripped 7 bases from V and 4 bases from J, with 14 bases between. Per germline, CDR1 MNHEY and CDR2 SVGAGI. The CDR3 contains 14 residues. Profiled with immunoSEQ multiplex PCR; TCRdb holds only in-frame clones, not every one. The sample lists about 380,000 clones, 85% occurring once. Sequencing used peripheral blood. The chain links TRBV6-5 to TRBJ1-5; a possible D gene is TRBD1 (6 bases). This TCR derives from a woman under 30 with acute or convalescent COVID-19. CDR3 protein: CASISLQGNQPQHF. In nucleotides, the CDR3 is TGTGCCAGCATATCATTACAGGGAAATCAGCCCCAGCATTTT.